One and the same sample provided the 6 T cell receptor beta chains below, sequenced in a study of blood T cell repertoires in COVID-19. The repertoire was sequenced with immunoSEQ multiplex PCR; TCRdb's copy has only in-frame clones and lacks some. The sample yields roughly 50,000 clones, around 80% seen once. The sequenced material came from peripheral blood. These TCRs come from an elderly woman with acute or convalescent COVID-19.

This chain connects TRBV7-9 to TRBJ1-2; D call uncertain. Germline V lookup: CDR1 SEHNR, CDR2 FQNEAQ (reference sequence). The CDR3 has 13 residues. Deletions cut 0 bases from V and 7 bases from J, with 9 bases between. CDR3 nucleotide sequence: TGTGCCAGCAGCTTAGCGGGCGACGGTGGCTACACCTTC. Translated: CASSLAGDGGYTF.

This CDR3 is CAIDTGAGNTIYF. DNA of the CDR3: TGTGCCATCGACACAGGGGCTGGAAACACCATATATTTT. The chain carries TRBV10-3 and TRBJ1-3; 7 positions match TRBD1. J gave up 2 bases and V 8 bases, and 3 bases lay outside the gene matches. The CDR3 contains 13 residues. The V gene's germline CDR1 is ENHRY and CDR2 SYGVKD.

This clone was observed once. J is TRBJ2-4 and V is TRBV2; the D gene is possibly TRBD2 (6 bases). The CDR3 totals 14 residues. Germline CDR1 reads SNHLY; CDR2 reads FYNNEI. Trimming pared 10 bases from V and 5 bases from J, leaving 18 bases between. The CDR3 region has the DNA TGTGCCATTGTTTCCCCGGAGGGCCAAAACATTCAGTACTTC. Its translation is CAIVSPEGQNIQYF.

V is TRBV6-6 and J is TRBJ1-5; 8 bases map to TRBD1. The CDR3 length is 14 residues. Germline V lookup: CDR1 MNHNY, CDR2 SVGAGI (reference sequence). Losses at the gene ends were 9 bases for V and 6 bases for J; bases not matched to a gene: 10. This CDR3 is CASQTGGGRQPQHF. The CDR3 DNA reads TGTGCCAGTCAAACAGGGGGGGGACGTCAGCCCCAGCATTTT.

This chain links TRBV5-1 with TRBJ2-7; maybe TRBD1 (5 bases). The CDR3 loop spans 14 amino acids. The V gene lost 0 bases and the J gene lost 0 bases, with 7 bases spanning the gap. Germline values: CDR1 SGHRS, CDR2 YFSETQ. The CDR3 DNA is TGCGCCAGCAGCTTGGAGGGGCGCTCCTACGAGCAGTACTTC. It encodes CASSLEGRSYEQYF.

The rearrangement uses TRBV7-2 and TRBJ1-2; D unresolved. The CDR3 is 13 amino acids. The V gene lost 2 bases and the J gene lost 7 bases, with 11 bases spanning the gap. Looked up from germline, CDR1 is SGHTA and CDR2 is FQGNSA. The CDR3 DNA sequence: TGTGCCAGCAGCTTAATTGTAGCGGGTGGCTACACCTTC. As protein: CASSLIVAGGYTF.